A selection of T cell receptor beta chains follows, all from one sample in a study of blood T cells in healthy people across ages. One entry per CDR3 protein, called by TCRdb with MiXCR from the 5' RACE reads. Of some 1.5 million distinct CDR3 sequences detected, roughly 27% appear once; the ten largest clones hold 7.7%. Sequencing used blood. The receptors were sampled from a woman aged 25 to 39 in good health. The CDR3 runs from the conserved cysteine through the conserved F or W. The order of the fields is CDR3 protein, CDR3 DNA, V gene, clone size, J gene, D gene. The D gene is left open where the match is weak. Not all rows give a size; the values are once, few, many and, for expanded clones, a class.

cdr3_aa: CSSGRDNEQFF; cdr3_nt: TGCAGCTCCGGGCGGGACAATGAGCAGTTCTTC; v_call: TRBV29-1; clone_size: many; j_call: TRBJ2-1; d_call: -
cdr3_aa: CASSLLRGRGSETQYF; cdr3_nt: TGTGCCAGCAGCTTACTGAGGGGGCGCGGATCAGAGACCCAGTACTTC; v_call: TRBV7-9; clone_size: -; j_call: TRBJ2-5; d_call: TRBD1
cdr3_aa: CASSLSASSGANVLTF; cdr3_nt: TGTGCCAGCAGCTTAAGCGCGAGCTCTGGGGCCAACGTCCTGACTTTC; v_call: TRBV7-3; clone_size: few; j_call: TRBJ2-6; d_call: -
cdr3_aa: CASEADPYEQYF; cdr3_nt: TGTGCCAGCGAGGCAGATCCCTACGAGCAGTACTTC; v_call: TRBV3-1; clone_size: -; j_call: TRBJ2-7; d_call: -
cdr3_aa: CASSAFNEQYF; cdr3_nt: TGTGCCAGCAGTGCCTTTAACGAGCAGTACTTC; v_call: TRBV25-1; clone_size: many; j_call: TRBJ2-7; d_call: -
cdr3_aa: CASSLKLAGNQETQYF; cdr3_nt: TGTGCCAGCAGTCTAAAGCTAGCGGGGAACCAAGAGACCCAGTACTTC; v_call: TRBV28; clone_size: -; j_call: TRBJ2-5; d_call: TRBD2
cdr3_aa: CASTRTGVEQYF; cdr3_nt: TGTGCCAGCACGAGAACAGGGGTCGAGCAGTACTTC; v_call: TRBV11-2; clone_size: -; j_call: TRBJ2-7; d_call: TRBD1
cdr3_aa: CASSRYSGANVLTF; cdr3_nt: TGTGCCAGCAGCCGATACTCTGGGGCCAACGTCCTGACTTTC; v_call: TRBV6-2/TRBV6-3; clone_size: many; j_call: TRBJ2-6; d_call: -
cdr3_aa: CASGAWDRGSYEQYF; cdr3_nt: TGTGCCAGCGGAGCTTGGGACAGGGGATCCTACGAGCAGTACTTC; v_call: TRBV3-1; clone_size: few; j_call: TRBJ2-7; d_call: TRBD1
cdr3_aa: CASSQSTYTSRVTVSYNEQFF; cdr3_nt: TGTGCCAGCAGCCAAAGTACTTACACTAGCCGGGTGACCGTCTCCTACAATGAGCAGTTCTTC; v_call: TRBV14; clone_size: -; j_call: TRBJ2-1; d_call: -
cdr3_aa: CASSPRGVEQFF; cdr3_nt: TGTGCCAGTAGTCCCCGCGGAGTTGAGCAGTTCTTC; v_call: TRBV19; clone_size: -; j_call: TRBJ2-1; d_call: -
cdr3_aa: CASSEEDRAYQPQHF; cdr3_nt: TGTGCCAGCAGTGAAGAAGACAGAGCCTATCAGCCCCAGCATTTT; v_call: TRBV6-1; clone_size: -; j_call: TRBJ1-5; d_call: -
cdr3_aa: CASSSGREPQHF; cdr3_nt: TGTGCCAGCAGTTCGGGGAGAGAGCCCCAGCATTTT; v_call: TRBV6-6; clone_size: few; j_call: TRBJ1-5; d_call: -
cdr3_aa: CASSPGRIAGVFF; cdr3_nt: TGTGCCAGCAGCCCTGGACGGATCGCCGGAGTGTTCTTC; v_call: TRBV7-2; clone_size: -; j_call: TRBJ2-1; d_call: -
cdr3_aa: CSVAIGGTSTDTQYF; cdr3_nt: TGCAGCGTTGCCATAGGAGGGACTAGCACAGATACGCAGTATTTT; v_call: TRBV29-1; clone_size: few; j_call: TRBJ2-3; d_call: -
cdr3_aa: CSALTPARVASGSSNGQFF; cdr3_nt: TGCAGTGCCCTCACCCCGGCCCGGGTGGCTAGTGGGAGTAGCAATGGGCAGTTCTTC; v_call: TRBV20-1; clone_size: once; j_call: TRBJ2-1; d_call: -
cdr3_aa: CSARDPSDEKLFF; cdr3_nt: TGCAGTGCTAGAGATCCGAGCGATGAAAAACTGTTTTTT; v_call: TRBV20-1; clone_size: many; j_call: TRBJ1-4; d_call: -
cdr3_aa: CSAREGSAGDTQYF; cdr3_nt: TGCAGTGCTAGAGAAGGGTCCGCGGGAGATACGCAGTATTTT; v_call: TRBV20-1; clone_size: few; j_call: TRBJ2-3; d_call: -
cdr3_aa: CAGSLVGINEQFF; cdr3_nt: TGTGCCGGCAGCTTGGTAGGGATCAATGAGCAGTTCTTC; v_call: TRBV5-6; clone_size: -; j_call: TRBJ2-1; d_call: -
cdr3_aa: CASSFLRDTQYF; cdr3_nt: TGTGCCAGCAGTTTTTTGAGAGATACGCAGTATTTT; v_call: TRBV27; clone_size: few; j_call: TRBJ2-3; d_call: -
cdr3_aa: CASSPASLASDTQYF; cdr3_nt: TGTGCCAGCTCCCCAGCGAGTTTAGCCTCAGATACGCAGTATTTT; v_call: TRBV3-1; clone_size: -; j_call: TRBJ2-3; d_call: -
cdr3_aa: CASSWDGQLSGELFF; cdr3_nt: TGTGCCAGCTCCTGGGACGGCCAATTATCCGGGGAGCTGTTTTTT; v_call: TRBV9; clone_size: -; j_call: TRBJ2-2; d_call: -
cdr3_aa: CSARDQGFGANVLTF; cdr3_nt: TGCAGTGCTAGAGATCAGGGATTTGGGGCCAACGTCCTGACTTTC; v_call: TRBV20-1; clone_size: -; j_call: TRBJ2-6; d_call: -
cdr3_aa: CASSQGMAGELAKNIQYF; cdr3_nt: TGCGCCAGCAGCCAAGGGATGGCGGGGGAGCTAGCCAAAAACATTCAGTACTTC; v_call: TRBV4-1; clone_size: many; j_call: TRBJ2-4; d_call: TRBD2
cdr3_aa: CASSLRGLHYGYTF; cdr3_nt: TGTGCCAGCAGTTTAAGGGGTCTCCACTATGGCTACACCTTC; v_call: TRBV27; clone_size: few; j_call: TRBJ1-2; d_call: -
cdr3_aa: CASSYGGGTMGSRARRAKNIQYF; cdr3_nt: TGTGCCAGCAGTTACGGCGGTGGGACGATGGGCAGTAGAGCTAGGAGGGCCAAAAACATTCAGTACTTC; v_call: TRBV6-2/TRBV6-3; clone_size: few; j_call: TRBJ2-4; d_call: -
cdr3_aa: CASSEGSNYGYTF; cdr3_nt: TGCGCCAGCAGCGAAGGGTCTAACTATGGCTACACCTTC; v_call: TRBV2; clone_size: many; j_call: TRBJ1-2; d_call: -
cdr3_aa: CSTSTGNSYEQYF; cdr3_nt: TGCAGTACTAGTACCGGGAACTCCTACGAGCAGTACTTC; v_call: TRBV20-1; clone_size: -; j_call: TRBJ2-7; d_call: -
cdr3_aa: CASRARRGRFDNEQFF; cdr3_nt: TGTGCCAGCAGAGCTCGCAGGGGGAGATTTGACAATGAGCAGTTCTTC; v_call: TRBV7-2; clone_size: -; j_call: TRBJ2-1; d_call: TRBD1
cdr3_aa: CASSYSGGLGGYTF; cdr3_nt: TGTGCCAGCAGTTACTCGGGGGGGTTGGGCGGCTACACCTTC; v_call: TRBV6-6; clone_size: few; j_call: TRBJ1-2; d_call: -
cdr3_aa: CSAPGAGWGNEQFF; cdr3_nt: TGCAGTGCCCCAGGGGCAGGTTGGGGCAATGAGCAGTTCTTC; v_call: TRBV20-1; clone_size: many; j_call: TRBJ2-1; d_call: -
cdr3_aa: CASILGGAGGNQPQHF; cdr3_nt: TGTGCCAGCATCCTAGGGGGGGCGGGAGGCAACCAGCCCCAGCATTTT; v_call: TRBV28; clone_size: few; j_call: TRBJ1-5; d_call: -
cdr3_aa: CASSLMGGGQFF; cdr3_nt: TGTGCCAGCAGTTTAATGGGCGGGGGGCAGTTCTTC; v_call: TRBV12-3/TRBV12-4; clone_size: few; j_call: TRBJ2-1; d_call: TRBD2
cdr3_aa: CAISFSGTENTEAFF; cdr3_nt: TGTGCCATCAGCTTCTCCGGGACCGAGAACACTGAAGCTTTCTTT; v_call: TRBV10-3; clone_size: -; j_call: TRBJ1-1; d_call: -
cdr3_aa: CASSLDSGLAGGHNEQYF; cdr3_nt: TGTGCCAGCAGCTTGGACTCCGGCTTAGCGGGGGGCCACAATGAGCAGTACTTC; v_call: TRBV7-2; clone_size: few; j_call: TRBJ2-4; d_call: TRBD2
cdr3_aa: CASREGGDQRRTDTQYF; cdr3_nt: TGCGCCAGCAGGGAGGGTGGGGATCAACGACGCACAGATACGCAGTATTTT; v_call: TRBV5-1; clone_size: -; j_call: TRBJ2-3; d_call: -
cdr3_aa: CATSSAEGGGVYEQYF; cdr3_nt: TGTGCCACCAGCAGTGCAGAGGGTGGGGGGGTCTACGAGCAGTACTTC; v_call: TRBV15; clone_size: many; j_call: TRBJ2-7; d_call: TRBD2
cdr3_aa: CASSYGGGSSGYGYTF; cdr3_nt: TGTGCCAGCAGTTACGGTGGGGGATCCTCAGGCTATGGCTACACCTTC; v_call: TRBV6-5; clone_size: -; j_call: TRBJ1-2; d_call: -
cdr3_aa: CASQDSGAKNIQYF; cdr3_nt: TGTGCCAGTCAGGACAGTGGAGCCAAAAACATTCAGTACTTC; v_call: TRBV6-2/TRBV6-3; clone_size: few; j_call: TRBJ2-4; d_call: -
cdr3_aa: CASSRIPGGNYGYTF; cdr3_nt: TGTGCCAGCAGTCGTATCCCAGGGGGCAACTATGGCTACACCTTC; v_call: TRBV6-2/TRBV6-3; clone_size: -; j_call: TRBJ1-2; d_call: TRBD1
cdr3_aa: CASRPQGTSQYF; cdr3_nt: TGTGCCAGCAGACCACAGGGGACCTCGCAGTACTTC; v_call: TRBV7-9; clone_size: -; j_call: TRBJ2-7; d_call: TRBD1
cdr3_aa: CSARASRENYNEQFF; cdr3_nt: TGCAGTGCTAGAGCATCGCGGGAGAACTACAATGAGCAGTTCTTC; v_call: TRBV20-1; clone_size: -; j_call: TRBJ2-1; d_call: TRBD2
cdr3_aa: CASSQGGQSYEQYF; cdr3_nt: TGTGCCAGCAGCCAGGGGGGGCAATCCTACGAGCAGTACTTC; v_call: TRBV7-9; clone_size: -; j_call: TRBJ2-7; d_call: -
cdr3_aa: CASSTGQRGEQYF; cdr3_nt: TGTGCCAGTAGTACGGGGCAGAGGGGCGAGCAGTACTTC; v_call: TRBV19; clone_size: few; j_call: TRBJ2-7; d_call: -
cdr3_aa: CAVEPTRRGTQYF; cdr3_nt: TGTGCCGTTGAACCGACGCGGCGCGGGACCCAGTACTTC; v_call: TRBV5-6; clone_size: -; j_call: TRBJ2-5; d_call: -
cdr3_aa: CASSTDRGSTEAFF; cdr3_nt: TGCGCCAGCAGCACGGACAGGGGTAGCACTGAAGCTTTCTTT; v_call: TRBV5-1; clone_size: -; j_call: TRBJ1-1; d_call: TRBD1
cdr3_aa: CASSLDGPSTDTQYF; cdr3_nt: TGTGCCAGCAGTCTCGATGGACCTAGCACAGATACGCAGTATTTT; v_call: TRBV6-4; clone_size: -; j_call: TRBJ2-3; d_call: -
cdr3_aa: CNAPRRDRGEQYF; cdr3_nt: TGCAATGCCCCCCGGAGGGACAGAGGCGAGCAGTACTTC; v_call: TRBV20-1; clone_size: -; j_call: TRBJ2-7; d_call: -
cdr3_aa: CASSSGDPTDTQYF; cdr3_nt: TGTGCCAGCAGTTCGGGGGACCCCACAGATACGCAGTATTTT; v_call: TRBV6-5; clone_size: -; j_call: TRBJ2-3; d_call: -
cdr3_aa: CASSLWEQKTNDYNEQFF; cdr3_nt: TGTGCCAGCAGTTTATGGGAACAAAAGACTAACGACTACAATGAGCAGTTCTTC; v_call: TRBV28; clone_size: few; j_call: TRBJ2-1; d_call: -
cdr3_aa: CSAVAGGGSTYEQYF; cdr3_nt: TGCAGTGCGGTCGCGGGGGGCGGATCCACCTACGAGCAGTACTTC; v_call: TRBV20-1; clone_size: many; j_call: TRBJ2-7; d_call: TRBD2
cdr3_aa: CASSPRGGLAYEQYF; cdr3_nt: TGTGCCAGCAGCCCCAGGGGCGGATTAGCCTACGAGCAGTACTTC; v_call: TRBV7-9; clone_size: many; j_call: TRBJ2-7; d_call: -
cdr3_aa: CASSGAPGGIFGGETQYF; cdr3_nt: TGTGCCAGCAGTGGAGCCCCCGGGGGGATCTTCGGGGGGGAGACCCAGTACTTC; v_call: TRBV12-3/TRBV12-4; clone_size: -; j_call: TRBJ2-5; d_call: TRBD2
cdr3_aa: CSVADYRYEQYF; cdr3_nt: TGCAGCGTTGCGGACTACCGCTACGAGCAGTACTTC; v_call: TRBV29-1; clone_size: -; j_call: TRBJ2-7; d_call: -
cdr3_aa: CASRKLQTGNAFLTQETQYF; cdr3_nt: TGCGCCAGCAGAAAGTTACAGACAGGGAACGCTTTCCTTACCCAAGAGACCCAGTACTTC; v_call: TRBV10-1; clone_size: many; j_call: TRBJ2-5; d_call: TRBD1
cdr3_aa: CASSRSRGFSYEQYF; cdr3_nt: TGTGCCAGCAGTCGGAGCAGGGGATTCTCCTACGAGCAGTACTTC; v_call: TRBV3-1; clone_size: many; j_call: TRBJ2-7; d_call: -
cdr3_aa: CASSLVAGVSGELFF; cdr3_nt: TGCGCCAGCAGCTTGGTGGCGGGAGTCTCCGGGGAGCTGTTTTTT; v_call: TRBV5-1; clone_size: -; j_call: TRBJ2-2; d_call: TRBD2
cdr3_aa: CGSSERAGTQYF; cdr3_nt: TGTGGCAGCAGTGAAAGAGCGGGGACCCAGTACTTC; v_call: TRBV2; clone_size: -; j_call: TRBJ2-5; d_call: -
cdr3_aa: CSVVSPGGGTYNEQFF; cdr3_nt: TGCAGCGTTGTAAGCCCGGGGGGGGGAACATACAATGAGCAGTTCTTC; v_call: TRBV29-1; clone_size: -; j_call: TRBJ2-1; d_call: TRBD2
cdr3_aa: CASNRFGQGYEQYF; cdr3_nt: TGTGCCAGCAACCGATTCGGACAGGGCTACGAGCAGTACTTC; v_call: TRBV6-5; clone_size: many; j_call: TRBJ2-7; d_call: TRBD1